The present entry profiles one TCR beta chain with its context. The sample originates from a study of cytomegalovirus exposure and HLA in healthy donors. At the level of the study: Ancestry clustering placed 70% to 85% of 300 to 400 genotyped donors in the Caucasian-associated cluster.

With 0 bases removed from V and 2 bases from J, the gap between germline ends came to 23 bases. Germline lookup yields CDR1 MNHNS and CDR2 SASEGT. The CDR3 sequence is 20 residues long. The PCR employed 60 Vbeta primers together with 13 Jbeta primers. Assay used: immunoSEQ multiplex PCR; TCRdb lists only in-frame clones, some missing. The sample lists 200,000 or so clones, 80% to 90% occurring once. This clonotype was obtained from a man between 25 and 39 years old in good health and CMV-seronegative. The chain recombines TRBV6-1 with TRBJ1-5; perhaps TRBD1 as D (5 bases). The specimen was PBMCs. Here the CDR3 reads CASSEALWQGKLVGNQPQHF. The CDR3 DNA sequence: TGTGCCAGCAGTGAAGCGCTTTGGCAGGGTAAGTTGGTTGGCAATCAGCCCCAGCATTTT.